The sequence of this T cell receptor (beta chain) was determined in a study of T-cell reconstitution after alpha-beta-depleted transplantation in children. Preparing the TCRbeta library involved the use of unique molecular identifiers. TCRdb reanalysed the PCR reads using MiXCR and keeps one entry per CDR3 protein. This table holds about 97,000 distinct CDR3 sequences, around 6% found once. Trimming removed 7 bases from V and 3 bases from J; junction bases left unmatched: 3. The CDR3 spans 13 residues. CDR1 is SNHLY, CDR2 FYNNEI, per germline. This TCR derives from a female patient aged 2 to 10 who had a stem cell transplant for Fanconi anemia, so the T cells may come from the graft donor. The rearrangement joins TRBV2 to TRBJ1-3, with 7 bases fitting TRBD1. The material sequenced was PBMCs, mostly from graft donor cells, taken 60 days after TCRalphabeta/CD19-depleted stem cell transplant. The CDR3 region is CASIRDSGNTIYF. CDR3 in DNA: TGTGCCAGCATACGGGACAGTGGAAACACCATATATTTT.